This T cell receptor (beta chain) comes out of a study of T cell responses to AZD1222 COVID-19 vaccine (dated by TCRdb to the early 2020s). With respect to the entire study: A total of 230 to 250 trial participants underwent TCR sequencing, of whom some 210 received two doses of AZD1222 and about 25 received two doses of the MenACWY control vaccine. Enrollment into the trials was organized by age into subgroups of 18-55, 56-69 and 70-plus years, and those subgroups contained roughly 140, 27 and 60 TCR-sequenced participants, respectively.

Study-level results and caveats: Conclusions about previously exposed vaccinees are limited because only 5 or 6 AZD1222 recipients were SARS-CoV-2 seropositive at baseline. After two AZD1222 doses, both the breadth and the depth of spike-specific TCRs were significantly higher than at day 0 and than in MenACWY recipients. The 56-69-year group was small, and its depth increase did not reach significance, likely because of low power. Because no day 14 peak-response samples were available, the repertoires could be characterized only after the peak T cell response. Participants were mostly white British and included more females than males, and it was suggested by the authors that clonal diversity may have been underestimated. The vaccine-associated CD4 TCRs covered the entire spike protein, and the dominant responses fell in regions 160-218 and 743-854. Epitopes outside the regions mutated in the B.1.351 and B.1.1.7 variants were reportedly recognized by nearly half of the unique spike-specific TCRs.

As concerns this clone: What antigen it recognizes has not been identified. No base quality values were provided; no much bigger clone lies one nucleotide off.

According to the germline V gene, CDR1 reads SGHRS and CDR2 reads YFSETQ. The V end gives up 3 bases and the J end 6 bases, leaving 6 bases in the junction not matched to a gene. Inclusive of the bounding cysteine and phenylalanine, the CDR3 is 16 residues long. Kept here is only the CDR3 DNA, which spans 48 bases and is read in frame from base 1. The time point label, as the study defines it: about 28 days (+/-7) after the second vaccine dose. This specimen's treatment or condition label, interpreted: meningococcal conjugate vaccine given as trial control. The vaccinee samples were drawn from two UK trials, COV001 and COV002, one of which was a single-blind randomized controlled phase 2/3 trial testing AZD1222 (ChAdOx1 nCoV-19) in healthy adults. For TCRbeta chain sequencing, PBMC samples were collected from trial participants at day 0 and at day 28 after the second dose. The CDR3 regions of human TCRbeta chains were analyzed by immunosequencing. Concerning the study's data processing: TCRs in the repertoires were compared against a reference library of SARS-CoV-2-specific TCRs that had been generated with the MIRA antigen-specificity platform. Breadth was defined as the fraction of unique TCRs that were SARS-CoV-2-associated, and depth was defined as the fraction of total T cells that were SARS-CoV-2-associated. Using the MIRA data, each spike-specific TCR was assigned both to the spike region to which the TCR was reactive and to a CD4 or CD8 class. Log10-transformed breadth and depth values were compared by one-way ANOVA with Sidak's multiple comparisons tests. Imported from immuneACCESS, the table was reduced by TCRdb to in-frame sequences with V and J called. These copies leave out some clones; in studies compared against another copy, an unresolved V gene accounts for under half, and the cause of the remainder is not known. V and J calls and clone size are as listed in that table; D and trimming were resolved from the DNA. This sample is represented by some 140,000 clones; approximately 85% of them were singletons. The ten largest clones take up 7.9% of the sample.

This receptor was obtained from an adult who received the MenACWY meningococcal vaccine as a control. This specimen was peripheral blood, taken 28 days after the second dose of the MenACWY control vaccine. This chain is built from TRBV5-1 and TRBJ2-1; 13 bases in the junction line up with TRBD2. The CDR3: CASSSELAGGSNEQFF. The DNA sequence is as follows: TGCGCCAGCAGCTCCGAACTAGCGGGAGGGAGCAATGAGCAGTTCTTC. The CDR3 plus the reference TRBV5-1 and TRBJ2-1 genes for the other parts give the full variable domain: KAGVTQTPRYLIKTRGQQVTLSCSPISGHRSVSWYQQTPGQGLQFLFEYFSETQRNKGNFPGRFSGRQFSNSRSEMNVSTLELGDSALYLCASSSELAGGSNEQFFGPGTRLTVL.